There are a few counts of the clone carrying this TCR beta chain. One Seattle source followed patients from active infection through their disease course. Trimming took off 8 bases at V and 8 bases at J, with 22 bases between the two ends. This CDR3 contains 15 residues. CDR1 is SNHLY and CDR2 is FYNNEI in the germline V gene. The data belong to a study of blood T cell repertoires in COVID-19. Study-wide background: Spain, Italy and the United States supplied samples that represented acute and convalescent COVID-19.

Original methodology: Estimates of nucleated cell counts were drawn from the amplification of reference gene primers. Using immunoSEQ multiplex PCR, the repertoire was profiled, and TCRdb retains in-frame clones only, with some absent. V and J calls and clone size are those listed in that table; D and trimming were worked out from the DNA. The sample lists under 250,000 clones; more than 75% were seen once. The sequence came from a woman aged 40 to 50 with COVID-19, enrolled during active disease. Sequencing was performed on peripheral blood. The gene calls are TRBV2 and TRBJ2-1, with D possibly matching TRBD2 (6 bases). CDR3: CASLTSLLARDEQFF. CDR3 nucleotides: TGTGCCAGCCTTACCTCACTACTAGCCCGAGATGAGCAGTTCTTC.